The present entry profiles one T cell receptor beta chain with its context. The participants were between roughly 18 and 89 years old and came from 20 to 30 US areas. Allocation to cohorts depended on clinical history reported by the participants. This sample is part of a study of blood T cell repertoires in COVID-19. Study summary: Sites across the United States, Italy and Spain contributed samples from acute and convalescent COVID-19.

Per the germline V gene, CDR1 is MRHNA and CDR2 is SNTAGT. V lost 2 bases and J 0 bases, leaving 8 bases between the germline ends. The CDR3 totals 15 residues. Method: immunoSEQ multiplex PCR; TCRdb's copy keeps in-frame clones and lacks some. Of 150,000 to 200,000 clones listed, approximately 80% are singletons. Source material: PBMCs or T cells enriched from blood (not recorded which). The rearrangement joins TRBV6-4 to TRBJ2-1; possibly TRBD1 for D (5 bases). The receptor comes from a middle-aged man who had recovered from COVID-19. In DNA form, the CDR3 reads TGTGCCAGCAGTGACGGTCAGGGCTCCTACAATGAGCAGTTCTTC. Protein product: CASSDGQGSYNEQFF.